Following are 30 T cell receptor beta chains from one sample sequenced in a study of cytomegalovirus exposure and HLA in healthy donors. Generated by immunoSEQ multiplex PCR, the TCRdb table keeps only in-frame clones and is missing some. The sample includes about 120,000 clones, 89% of them seen just once. The sequencing input was PBMCs. Every receptor here comes from a woman in her late teens or twenties in good health and CMV-seronegative.

The rearrangement joins TRBV7-2 to TRBJ2-7, with 11 bases identical to TRBD2. The CDR3 extends over 13 amino acids. The V gene's germline CDR1 is SGHTA and CDR2 FQGNSA. The V segment lost 1 base and the J segment 7 bases; nucleotides outside the gene matches: 0. In DNA form, the CDR3 reads TGTGCCAGCAGCTTAGGGACTAGCGGGGAGCAGTACTTC. Residues: CASSLGTSGEQYF. Drawing the rest from reference TRBV7-2 and TRBJ2-7, the complete variable domain is GAGVSQSPSNKVTEKGKDVELRCDPISGHTALYWYRQSLGQGLEFLIYFQGNSAPDKSGLPSDRFSAERTGGSVSTLTIQRTQQEDSAVYLCASSLGTSGEQYFGPGTRLTVT.

This rearrangement joins TRBV13 to TRBJ1-1, with no clear D. Trimming left V 1 base short and J 5 bases short, with 17 bases between. The CDR3 is made up of 16 amino acids. Germline V gene lookup returns CDR1 PRHDT and CDR2 FYEKMQ (reference sequence). The CDR3 DNA sequence: TGTGCCAGCAGCTTAGCCGGAGGGAGAAGCCTTACTGAAGCTTTCTTT. Amino acid sequence: CASSLAGGRSLTEAFF.

The chain combines TRBV18 with TRBJ1-1; D is perhaps TRBD1 (6 bases). In germline, CDR1 is KGHSH, CDR2 LQKENI. The CDR3 extends over 15 amino acids. V was trimmed by 6 bases and J by 1 base, leaving 15 bases between them. The CDR3 nucleotides are TGTGCCAGCTCCTTTGGGCAGGGGAGGAACACTGAAGCTTTCTTT. This translates into CASSFGQGRNTEAFF.

DNA of the CDR3: TGTGCCAGCAGAGTAGACAGGACCAGCTACGAGCAGTACTTC. It codes for CASRVDRTSYEQYF. The chain recombines TRBV6-1 with TRBJ2-7; D is possibly TRBD1 (6 bases). Germline V gene data show CDR1 as MNHNS and CDR2 as SASEGT. V lost 6 bases and J lost 3, with 15 bases in between. The CDR3 runs to 14 residues.

V usage is TRBV9 and J usage is TRBJ2-7; 8 nucleotides match TRBD1. This CDR3 has 14 residues. From germline, CDR1 is SGDLS and CDR2 YYNGEE. J gave up 6 bases and V 3 bases, and 8 bases lay outside the gene matches. For the CDR3, the DNA is TGTGCCAGCAGCGAGGGGACAGGTTTCCCCGAGCAGTACTTC. As protein: CASSEGTGFPEQYF.

The chain has TRBV28 and TRBJ1-1, with TRBD1 as a possible D gene (5 bases). The CDR3 loop spans 11 amino acids. Trimming took 5 bases from V and 9 from J, leaving 10 bases between them. CDR1 and CDR2 (germline): MDHEN, SYDVKM. This chain's CDR3 is CASSVTVKAFF. The CDR3 DNA reads as TGTGCCAGCAGTGTGACAGTAAAAGCTTTCTTT. Using reference TRBV28 and TRBJ1-1 for the parts outside the CDR3, the full variable domain is DVKVTQSSRYLVKRTGEKVFLECVQDMDHENMFWYRQDPGLGLRLIYFSYDVKMKEKGDIPEGYSVSREKKERFSLILESASTNQTSMYLCASSVTVKAFFGQGTRLTVV.

The rearrangement links TRBV5-1 to TRBJ2-3; 10 bases are shared with TRBD2. The CDR3 is 16 amino acids. Germline V gene data show CDR1 as SGHRS and CDR2 as YFSETQ. Unmatched junction bases numbered 5, after V lost 2 bases and J lost 2 bases. CDR3 nucleotide sequence: TGCGCCAGCAGCTTAGCGGGGGGGCCTGACACAGATACGCAGTATTTT. This encodes CASSLAGGPDTDTQYF.

The rearrangement joins TRBV6-5 to TRBJ1-2; a possible D gene is TRBD1 (6 bases). From germline, CDR1 is MNHEY and CDR2 SVGAGI. Trimming removed 2 bases from V and 13 bases from J, with 17 bases in between. The CDR3 sequence is 13 residues long. The CDR3 DNA is TGTGCCAGCAGTTACCGCCCTTTGGGAGGGGGCACCTTC. This encodes CASSYRPLGGGTF.

This chain links TRBV18 with TRBJ2-7; no firm D call. V shed 6 bases and J shed 1 base, with 10 bases lying between them. The CDR3 is 13 residues long. The germline V gene has CDR1 KGHSH and CDR2 LQKENI. DNA of the CDR3: TGTGCCAGCTCCGGAACAGAGTCCTACGAGCAGTACTTC. This translates into CASSGTESYEQYF.

The rearrangement uses TRBV2 and TRBJ2-1, with 10 positions matching TRBD2. Germline loops: CDR1 SNHLY, CDR2 FYNNEI. The CDR3 extends over 15 amino acids. V lost 2 bases to trimming and J lost 8 bases; unmatched junction nucleotides: 6. CDR3 nucleotides: TGTGCCAGCAGTGAAATAAGCGGGGGGGCCCATGAGCAGTTCTTC. Translated, it gives CASSEISGGAHEQFF.

The J gene is TRBJ1-6, the V gene TRBV5-4, with TRBD1 matching over 7 bases. The V gene's germline CDR1 is SGHNT and CDR2 YYREEE (reference sequence). V lost 4 bases and J lost 0; bases outside the gene matches: 7. CDR3 length: 17 amino acids. Written as DNA, the CDR3 is TGTGCCAGCAGCCCGGACAGGACGAGCTCCTATAATTCACCCCTCCACTTT. Encoded protein: CASSPDRTSSYNSPLHF. The complete variable domain, with remaining parts taken from reference TRBV5-4 and TRBJ1-6, reads ETGVTQSPTHLIKTRGQQVTLRCSSQSGHNTVSWYQQALGQGPQFIFQYYREEENGRGNFPPRFSGLQFPNYSSELNVNALELDDSALYLCASSPDRTSSYNSPLHFGNGTRLTVT.

The J gene is TRBJ2-5, the V gene TRBV5-1, with 9 positions matching TRBD1. The CDR3 sequence is 15 residues long. Germline assignment: CDR1 SGHRS and CDR2 YFSETQ. V was pared by 4 bases and J by 5 bases, with 9 bases of the junction left unmatched. CDR3 in DNA: TGCGCCAGCAGCCGAGGCACAGGGGGCGCGGAGACCCAGTACTTC. Translating gives CASSRGTGGAETQYF.

V is TRBV28 and J is TRBJ1-4, with D possibly matching TRBD1 (5 bases). Trimming took off 8 bases at V and 6 bases at J, with 19 bases between the two ends. Per germline, CDR1 MDHEN and CDR2 SYDVKM. This CDR3 spans 15 amino acids. The CDR3 DNA reads TGTGCCAGCGGCACGTACAGGATTCGCGATGAAAAACTGTTTTTT. It translates to CASGTYRIRDEKLFF.

The V gene is TRBV10-1, the J gene TRBJ1-2; no definite D call. V was pared by 0 bases and J by 8 bases, with 13 bases between. The CDR3 length is 14 residues. Germline CDR1 and CDR2: WNHNN and SYGVQD (reference sequence). CDR3 sequence: CASSESVPPGGYTF. Here the CDR3 DNA reads TGCGCCAGCAGTGAGTCGGTACCCCCGGGGGGCTACACCTTC.

The V call is TRBV6-1, the J call TRBJ1-2; 8 bases agree with TRBD1. The CDR3 loop spans 15 amino acids. Germline V gene lookup returns CDR1 MNHNS and CDR2 SASEGT. V was pared by 8 bases and J by 6 bases, with 14 bases of the junction left unmatched. CDR3 nucleotide sequence: TGTGCCAGCGGTAACAATCTCAGGGGGCTAGATGGCTACACCTTC. As protein: CASGNNLRGLDGYTF.

This clone was seen a few times. This chain uses TRBV27 with TRBJ1-5; D is undetermined. V was cut by 5 bases and J by 0 bases, with 11 bases left in between. The germline V gene has CDR1 MNHEY and CDR2 SMNVEV (reference sequence). The CDR3 loop spans 15 amino acids. The CDR3 DNA follows: TGTGCCAGCAGTCGGGAGCTACCTAGCAATCAGCCCCAGCATTTT. Translating gives CASSRELPSNQPQHF.

V is TRBV11-2 and J is TRBJ1-2; no clear D gene. Trimming shortened V by 3 bases and J by 8 bases, and 16 bases separated the two germline ends. The CDR3 runs to 14 residues. CDR1 and CDR2 (germline): SGHAT, FQNNGV. The CDR3 DNA reads TGTGCCAGCAGCTTCGTGACGGGAGGGTTGGGCTACACCTTC. Translation: CASSFVTGGLGYTF. The complete variable domain, with remaining parts taken from reference TRBV11-2 and TRBJ1-2, reads EAGVAQSPRYKIIEKRQSVAFWCNPISGHATLYWYQQILGQGPKLLIQFQNNGVVDDSQLPKDRFSAERLKGVDSTLKIQPAKLEDSAVYLCASSFVTGGLGYTFGSGTRLTVV.

V gene TRBV9 combines with J gene TRBJ1-1; 7 bases are a match to TRBD1. Germline V lookup: CDR1 SGDLS, CDR2 YYNGEE. CDR3 size: 17 residues. J gave up 1 base and V 4 bases, and 13 bases lay outside the gene matches. CDR3 in amino acids: CASSPTLGGTENTEAFF. CDR3 in DNA: TGTGCCAGCAGCCCCACGTTGGGTGGGACAGAGAACACTGAAGCTTTCTTT.

This rearrangement joins TRBV27 to TRBJ1-2, with 8 bases aligning to TRBD1. This CDR3 spans 17 amino acids. Germline V CDR1 and CDR2: MNHEY, SMNVEV (reference sequence). J lost 3 bases, V lost 7 bases, and 16 bases had no gene match. This CDR3 is CASKRQFPPGGYYGYTF. CDR3 sequence (DNA): TGTGCCAGCAAGAGACAGTTCCCTCCAGGGGGCTACTATGGCTACACCTTC.

This clone was detected only once. The chain carries TRBV10-3 and TRBJ1-4; no clear D gene. The V gene lost 11 bases and the J gene lost 10 bases, with 11 bases spanning the gap. Germline V CDR1 and CDR2: ENHRY, SYGVKD. The CDR3 sequence is 10 residues long. As DNA, the CDR3 is TGTGCCGTCGGTCGTGGAAAACTGTTTTTT. It yields the protein CAVGRGKLFF.

The chain has TRBV5-1 and TRBJ1-1; 8 nucleotides line up with TRBD1. Per germline, CDR1 SGHRS and CDR2 YFSETQ. V lost 4 bases to trimming and J lost 1 base; unmatched junction nucleotides: 9. The CDR3 consists of 16 residues. CDR3 DNA: TGCGCCAGCAGCCAACGCCGGACAGGGTGGAACACTGAAGCTTTCTTT. This translates into CASSQRRTGWNTEAFF. The whole variable domain, remainder taken from reference TRBV5-1 and TRBJ1-1, is KAGVTQTPRYLIKTRGQQVTLSCSPISGHRSVSWYQQTPGQGLQFLFEYFSETQRNKGNFPGRFSGRQFSNSRSEMNVSTLELGDSALYLCASSQRRTGWNTEAFFGQGTRLTVV.

The chain carries TRBV11-2 and TRBJ1-1; D call uncertain. Germline assignment: CDR1 SGHAT and CDR2 FQNNGV. Trimming removed 5 bases at V and 0 bases at J, with 22 bases between. The CDR3 covers 18 residues. CDR3 region: CASSHRFGNRPMNTEAFF. CDR3 DNA sequence: TGTGCCAGCAGCCATCGTTTCGGGAACCGACCAATGAACACTGAAGCTTTCTTT. The full variable domain, rest sourced from reference TRBV11-2 and TRBJ1-1, is EAGVAQSPRYKIIEKRQSVAFWCNPISGHATLYWYQQILGQGPKLLIQFQNNGVVDDSQLPKDRFSAERLKGVDSTLKIQPAKLEDSAVYLCASSHRFGNRPMNTEAFFGQGTRLTVV.

The rearrangement links TRBV7-9 to TRBJ2-1; D call uncertain. Trimming took off 2 bases at V and 6 bases at J, with 5 bases between the two ends. CDR3 length: 12 residues. CDR1 and CDR2 from the germline V gene are SEHNR and FQNEAQ (reference sequence). This CDR3 reads CASSLLSNEQFF. The DNA of the CDR3 is TGTGCCAGCAGCTTACTGAGCAATGAGCAGTTCTTC.

The genes are TRBV11-2 and TRBJ1-2; no reliable D call. Germline assignment: CDR1 SGHAT and CDR2 FQNNGV. Trimming took 0 bases from V and 1 from J, leaving 6 bases between them. The CDR3 is made up of 14 amino acids. The CDR3 bases are TGTGCCAGCAGCTTAGATCGACATAACTATGGCTACACCTTC. It codes for CASSLDRHNYGYTF.

The chain is built from TRBV14 and TRBJ1-1; 10 bases line up with TRBD1. This CDR3 spans 16 amino acids. Germline CDR1 SGHDN, CDR2 FVKESK. Trimming took 2 bases from V and 7 from J; bases not matched to a gene: 10. CDR3 in amino acids: CASSQLTGQGFLEAFF. The CDR3 nucleotides read TGTGCCAGCAGCCAACTGACGGGACAGGGGTTCCTTGAAGCTTTCTTT.

V is TRBV9 and J is TRBJ1-6; a weak D match, TRBD1 (5 bases). The CDR3 length is 15 residues. Germline assignment: CDR1 SGDLS and CDR2 YYNGEE. V was cut by 3 bases and J by 0 bases, with 7 bases left in between. CDR3 loop: CASSEQDSYNSPLHF. The CDR3 DNA sequence: TGTGCCAGCAGCGAACAGGACTCCTATAATTCACCCCTCCACTTT.

The gene calls are TRBV7-3 and TRBJ2-1, with 9 bases fitting TRBD2. Trimming took 3 bases from V and 7 from J; bases not matched to a gene: 7. The CDR3 runs to 15 residues. Germline V gene lookup returns CDR1 SGHTA and CDR2 FQGTGA. CDR3: CASSLGLAGLNEQFF. The DNA of the CDR3 is TGTGCCAGCAGCTTGGGACTAGCTGGGTTAAATGAGCAGTTCTTC.

This clone has a handful of counts. The genes are TRBV29-1 and TRBJ1-2; D unclear. Germline V lookup: CDR1 SQVTM, CDR2 ANQGSEA. With 3 bases removed from V and 4 bases from J, the gap between germline ends came to 9 bases. This CDR3 has 12 amino acids. CDR3 in DNA: TGCAGCGTTGACCTGGGAGCCTATGGCTACACCTTC. The encoded protein is CSVDLGAYGYTF.

This chain connects TRBV10-3 to TRBJ1-4; D is undetermined. This CDR3 spans 16 amino acids. The V gene's germline CDR1 is ENHRY and CDR2 SYGVKD. V lost 0 bases, J lost 8 bases, and 16 bases lay in between. The CDR3 nucleotides are TGTGCCATCAGTGAGTCCCTGGCAGTTCCCCGAGAAAAACTGTTTTTT. This codes for CAISESLAVPREKLFF.

The chain combines TRBV7-8 with TRBJ1-5; 10 nucleotides line up with TRBD1. Trimming cost V 1 base and J 7 bases; bases outside gene matches: 7. Germline loops: CDR1 SGHVS, CDR2 FQNEAQ. The CDR3 extends over 16 amino acids. The CDR3 bases are TGTGCCAGCAGCTTAGATGGACAGGGGGGGAACCAGCCCCAGCATTTT. It yields the protein CASSLDGQGGNQPQHF.